The 26 T cell receptor beta chains below come from one sample, sequenced in a study of T cell repertoires in cytomegalovirus infection (dated by TCRdb to the late 2010s). For sequencing, an Illumina HiSeq 1500 was employed. TCRdb cleaned the public reads at Q25 with fastp, built clones with MiXCR and kept in-frame beta chains. Each entry is one CDR3 protein sequence, shown with its most common DNA and genes. This sample comprises 900,000 to 950,000 distinct CDR3 sequences, 30% to 40% of them detected only once. The ten largest clonotypes hold about 14% of the sample. In the paper's terms, the treatment or condition label means: in vitro stimulation with specific CMV peptide epitopes to enrich CMV-specific T cells. Their antigens are not known. The sample consisted of cultured CD8+ T cells from PBMCs, taken from culture after CMV antigen stimulation. The source is a human donor in good health (CMV status not recorded). Some clones in this sample may be carry-over from other donors' samples.

V and J are TRBV19 and TRBJ1-4; D might be TRBD1 (5 bases). The CDR3 contains 16 residues. Germline loops: CDR1 LNHDA, CDR2 SQIVND (reference sequence). V was shortened by 1 base and J by 5 bases, with 14 bases between the two germline ends. CDR3 DNA: TGTGCCAGTAGTATAGCCCCACAGGCCACGAATGAAAAACTGTTTTTT. It is translated as CASSIAPQATNEKLFF.

The chain is built from TRBV27 and TRBJ2-3; TRBD2 matches 12 bases. CDR1 and CDR2 from the germline V gene are MNHEY and SMNVEV (reference sequence). Trimming at V came to 4 bases and at J to 8 bases, leaving 13 bases not matched to a gene. This CDR3 has 17 amino acids. CDR3: CASSSLLLAGGAGTQYF. The CDR3, as DNA: TGTGCCAGCAGTTCCCTCCTTCTAGCGGGGGGGGCAGGTACGCAGTATTTT.

This clonotype was seen a few times. The chain couples TRBV10-3 to TRBJ1-2, with TRBD1 matching over 9 bases. V lost 9 bases, J lost 2 bases, and 16 bases stayed unmatched. Germline V gene lookup returns CDR1 ENHRY and CDR2 SYGVKD. This CDR3 contains 17 residues. CDR3 amino acids: CAILEPRDRAGNYGYTF. CDR3 nucleotides: TGTGCCATTTTGGAGCCCCGGGACAGGGCGGGAAACTATGGCTACACCTTC.

The chain has TRBV19 and TRBJ2-7; 9 bases map to TRBD1. CDR3 length: 16 residues. Trimming took 5 bases from V and 0 from J; bases not matched to a gene: 8. Germline values: CDR1 LNHDA, CDR2 SQIVND (reference sequence). The CDR3 reads CASSGQGPLSSYEQYF. As DNA, the CDR3 is TGTGCCAGTAGTGGACAGGGGCCCTTGAGCTCCTACGAGCAGTACTTC.

The CDR3 sequence: CASSIKGQEIEAFF. As DNA, the CDR3 is TGTGCCAGCAGTATTAAGGGACAGGAGATTGAAGCTTTCTTT. This chain joins TRBV12-3 or TRBV12-4 and TRBJ1-1; 8 bases match TRBD1. V was pared by 5 bases and J by 7 bases, with 9 bases of the junction left unmatched. The CDR3 consists of 14 residues.

This clonotype was seen a few times. The CDR3 nucleotides are TGTGCCAGCAGCCCTGGGGGAGGGGCCTACGAGCAGTACGTC. It is translated as CASSPGGGAYEQYV. The chain carries TRBV27 and TRBJ2-7; 7 bases fit TRBD2. CDR3 length: 14 amino acids. Germline CDR1 MNHEY, CDR2 SMNVEV (reference sequence). V shed 6 bases and J 2 bases; nucleotides not matched to a gene: 7.

This rearrangement joins TRBV27 to TRBJ2-1; D gene unclear. CDR3 length: 14 residues. V was pared by 10 bases and J by 3 bases, with 16 bases between. Germline lookup yields CDR1 MNHEY and CDR2 SMNVEV (reference sequence). The CDR3 region is CATSEAPVYNEQFF. The CDR3 bases are TGTGCCACCTCTGAGGCCCCCGTCTACAATGAGCAGTTCTTC.

This clonotype was seen only a few times. V and J are TRBV20-1 and TRBJ2-3, with TRBD2 identical over 7 bases. The J segment lost 2 bases and the V segment lost 5 bases, leaving 10 bases of the junction unmatched. Germline CDR1 reads DFQATT; CDR2 reads SNEGSKA (reference sequence). This CDR3 spans 15 amino acids. The CDR3 DNA is TGCAGTGCTGGAACCTTCGGGACTACCACAGATACGCAGTATTTT. It codes for CSAGTFGTTTDTQYF.

In its sample, this clonotype was seen a few times. The chain links TRBV7-9 to TRBJ1-5, with D tentatively TRBD1 (6 bases). Trimming removed 1 base from V and 4 bases from J, with 23 bases in between. The CDR3 contains 19 residues. The germline gives CDR1 SEHNR, CDR2 FQNEAQ (reference sequence). For the CDR3, the DNA is TGTGCCAGCAGCTTAGGCGACCGGTTGGGGGGGGCATTTAATCAGCCCCAGCATTTT. Translated, it gives CASSLGDRLGGAFNQPQHF. Full variable domain (remainder filled in from reference TRBV7-9 and TRBJ1-5): DTGVSQNPRHKITKRGQNVTFRCDPISEHNRLYWYRQTLGQGPEFLTYFQNEAQLEKSRLLSDRFSAERPKGSFSTLEIQRTEQGDSAMYLCASSLGDRLGGAFNQPQHFGDGTRLSIL.

This clonotype appeared a single time. This sequence joins TRBV27 and TRBJ1-1; TRBD1 is a possible D gene (5 bases). V was shortened by 3 bases and J by 8 bases, with 13 bases between the two germline ends. This CDR3 comprises 13 residues. CDR1 and CDR2 (germline): MNHEY, SMNVEV (reference sequence). This CDR3 reads CASSFQGTPEAFF. Here the CDR3 DNA reads TGTGCCAGCAGTTTCCAAGGGACGCCAGAAGCTTTCTTT.

This clonotype showed up just a few times. This chain uses TRBV6-2 or TRBV6-3 with TRBJ2-2; tentative D call: TRBD1 (6 bases). Germline loops: CDR1 MNHEY, CDR2 SVGEGT. Trimming left V 6 bases short and J 3 bases short, with 11 bases between. CDR3 size: 14 residues. The CDR3 bases are TGTGCCAGCAGCTCGGACAGATACACCGGGGAGCTGTTTTTT. It translates to CASSSDRYTGELFF.

V gene TRBV27 combines with J gene TRBJ1-2; no clear D. The CDR3 totals 11 residues. Germline CDR1 is MNHEY and CDR2 is SMNVEV (reference sequence). V was pared by 7 bases and J by 4 bases, with 7 bases between. For the CDR3, the DNA is TGTGCCAGCAATGACGGCTATGGCTACACCTTC. Its translation: CASNDGYGYTF.

The chain links TRBV11-3 to TRBJ2-2; maybe TRBD1 (6 bases). The CDR3 has 17 residues. From germline, CDR1 is SGHNT and CDR2 YENEEA. The V and J ends lost 6 bases and 0 bases respectively, with 17 bases between them. The CDR3 coding sequence is TGTGCCAGCAGAGATACTTCCGGGACATCGAACACCGGGGAGCTGTTTTTT. The encoded protein is CASRDTSGTSNTGELFF.

The chain is built from TRBV12-3 or TRBV12-4 and TRBJ2-2, with D maybe TRBD1 (6 bases). The CDR3 consists of 21 residues. Trimming left V 7 bases short and J 4 bases short, with 34 bases between. CDR3 nucleotides: TGTGCCAGCACCTTGATGATAACCGGTCGGGACACCTCGACGGGCACCGGGGAGCTGTTTTTT. It encodes CASTLMITGRDTSTGTGELFF.

The chain links TRBV7-2 to TRBJ2-7; D may match TRBD1 or TRBD2 (5 bases each). CDR3 length equals 13 residues. Germline assignment: CDR1 SGHTA and CDR2 FQGNSA. Trimming cost V 2 bases and J 6 bases, with 11 bases left between them. The CDR3 loop is CASSLIGGSEQYV. As DNA, the CDR3 is TGTGCCAGCAGCTTAATTGGGGGAAGCGAGCAGTACGTC.

This chain links TRBV6-6 with TRBJ1-3; 7 nucleotides agree with TRBD1. The CDR3 spans 15 residues. V lost 2 bases and J lost 1; bases outside the gene matches: 2. Germline-derived CDR1 and CDR2 are MNHNY and SVGAGI (reference sequence). The DNA of the CDR3 is TGTGCCAGCAGTTACGAGGGGGCTTCTGGAAACACCATATATTTT. Its translation is CASSYEGASGNTIYF.

A few counts support this clonotype. The CDR3 DNA is TGTGCCAGCAGCTCTTCGACAGTAAGTGTGAACACTGAAGCTTTCTTT. This encodes CASSSSTVSVNTEAFF. The chain carries TRBV11-2 and TRBJ1-1; tentatively, D is TRBD1 (5 bases). Trimming stripped 4 bases from V and 0 bases from J, with 15 bases between. CDR1 and CDR2 (germline): SGHAT, FQNNGV. CDR3 length: 16 residues. Full variable domain (outside the CDR3, taken from reference TRBV11-2 and TRBJ1-1): EAGVAQSPRYKIIEKRQSVAFWCNPISGHATLYWYQQILGQGPKLLIQFQNNGVVDDSQLPKDRFSAERLKGVDSTLKIQPAKLEDSAVYLCASSSSTVSVNTEAFFGQGTRLTVV.

This clonotype came up many times. The CDR3 here is CASSLGRGGPYNEQFF. The CDR3 DNA follows: TGTGCCAGCAGTCTAGGGCGGGGGGGCCCCTACAATGAGCAGTTCTTC. The chain combines TRBV12-3 or TRBV12-4 with TRBJ2-1; 9 bases line up with TRBD2. This CDR3 is built from 16 residues. The ends lost 5 bases at V and 2 bases at J; junction bases unmatched: 7.

This clonotype was counted ten times or more. The chain carries TRBV7-2 and TRBJ2-3, with 8 bases fitting TRBD2. The CDR3 consists of 16 residues. The germline V gene has CDR1 SGHTA and CDR2 FQGNSA. V was clipped by 1 base and J by 1 base; unmatched bases: 4. CDR3 DNA: TGTGCCAGCAGCTTAGTAGGCGGGGGGCGCACAGATACGCAGTATTTT. Translating gives CASSLVGGGRTDTQYF.

The chain links TRBV5-8 to TRBJ2-3, with D possibly being TRBD1 (6 bases). Germline CDR1 and CDR2: SGHTS and YDEGEE. The CDR3 runs to 14 residues. Trimming took 5 bases from V and 1 from J, leaving 11 bases between them. CDR3 region: CASRLTGGTDTQYF. CDR3 DNA sequence: TGTGCCAGCAGGCTGACAGGAGGCACAGATACGCAGTATTTT.

This clonotype was observed a handful of times. The genes are TRBV28 and TRBJ2-5; 15 nucleotides match TRBD2. Germline-derived CDR1 and CDR2 are MDHEN and SYDVKM. The CDR3 is made up of 15 amino acids. J lost 2 bases, V lost 10 bases, and 5 bases had no gene match. The CDR3 sequence: CATLGTSGGQETQYF. For the CDR3, the DNA is TGTGCCACCCTAGGGACTAGCGGGGGGCAAGAGACCCAGTACTTC.

The chain couples TRBV6-6 to TRBJ1-1, with 8 bases fitting TRBD1. CDR3 length equals 12 residues. Germline V gene data show CDR1 as MNHNY and CDR2 as SVGAGI (reference sequence). After removal of 7 bases from V and 6 bases from J, the junction contained 4 bases not matched to a gene. CDR3 nucleotide sequence: TGTGCCAGCATTCAGGGGGCCTCTGAAGCTTTCTTT. This gives the protein CASIQGASEAFF.

The chain links TRBV7-2 to TRBJ1-2; weak D call: TRBD1 (5 bases). CDR1 is SGHTA, CDR2 FQGNSA, per germline. The length of the CDR3 is 11 residues. Trimming removed 10 bases at V and 5 bases at J, with 11 bases between. The CDR3: CAILWGYGYTF. The CDR3 bases are TGTGCCATCCTCTGGGGGTATGGCTACACCTTC.

The chain recombines TRBV19 with TRBJ1-5; TRBD1 aligns across 8 bases. The CDR3 covers 15 residues. Germline trimming cut 6 bases from V and 0 bases from J; bases unmatched to any gene: 4. CDR1 and CDR2 (germline): LNHDA, SQIVND (reference sequence). DNA of the CDR3: TGTGCCAGTAGGTGGGACAGGTTTAGCAATCAGCCCCAGCATTTT. Translating gives CASRWDRFSNQPQHF.

V is TRBV7-8 and J is TRBJ2-7; unclear D gene. There are 11 residues in the CDR3. V was shortened by 5 bases and J by 6 bases, with 8 bases between the two germline ends. Germline V CDR1 and CDR2: SGHVS, FQNEAQ. The CDR3 DNA is TGTGCCAGCAGCCCTTTTTCCGAGCAGTACTTC. Amino acid sequence: CASSPFSEQYF.

The rearrangement joins TRBV5-1 to TRBJ2-7; 7 bases map to TRBD1. CDR3 length: 15 residues. The ends lost 4 bases at V and 2 bases at J; junction bases unmatched: 9. Germline V gene sequence: CDR1 SGHRS, CDR2 YFSETQ. CDR3 loop: CASSPGTVVPYEQYF. The CDR3 DNA reads TGCGCCAGCAGCCCTGGGACAGTTGTTCCCTACGAGCAGTACTTC.